Below are 9 T cell receptor beta chains sequenced from a single sample in a study of T cell repertoires in cytomegalovirus infection. Using its own MiXCR run on the reads, TCRdb lists one record per CDR3 protein. The sample holds around 450,000 distinct CDR3 sequences; about 33% are singletons and the top ten take around 15%. What was sequenced was PBMCs. These receptors were obtained from a human donor in good health (CMV status not recorded). Some clones in this sample may be carry-over from other donors' samples.

This clonotype was seen many times. The CDR3 nucleotides are TGTGCCAGCATCGGGACTGCAGCTGAAGCTTTCTTT. Translating it yields CASIGTAAEAFF. The chain couples TRBV6-5 to TRBJ1-1; D might be TRBD1 (5 bases). Germline loops: CDR1 MNHEY, CDR2 SVGAGI. V was cut by 7 bases and J by 6 bases, with 12 bases left in between. The CDR3 extends over 12 amino acids.

The CDR3 DNA is TGCAGTGCTAGCGGCCCCTGGGGGCAGTACTTC. Its protein product is CSASGPWGQYF. The chain is built from TRBV20-1 and TRBJ2-7; no clear D gene. Germline loops: CDR1 DFQATT, CDR2 SNEGSKA (reference sequence). Trimming left V 3 bases short and J 9 bases short, with 12 bases between. CDR3 length: 11 residues.

This chain links TRBV29-1 with TRBJ2-7; unclear D gene. The CDR3 totals 14 residues. Germline V CDR1 and CDR2: SQVTM, ANQGSEA. Trimming shortened V by 1 base and J by 0 bases, and 10 bases separated the two germline ends. CDR3 protein: CSVEVRRSSYEQYF. Here the CDR3 DNA reads TGCAGCGTTGAAGTCAGAAGGAGCTCCTACGAGCAGTACTTC.

This clonotype was recorded a few times. The chain has TRBV7-2 and TRBJ2-2, with TRBD1 matching over 9 bases. Trimming at V came to 2 bases and at J to 2 bases, leaving 3 bases not matched to a gene. The CDR3 runs to 16 residues. Germline V gene data show CDR1 as SGHTA and CDR2 as FQGNSA. The CDR3 region is CASSLTGGANTGELFF. The CDR3, as DNA: TGTGCCAGCAGCTTAACAGGGGGCGCCAACACCGGGGAGCTGTTTTTT.

This chain joins TRBV7-9 and TRBJ1-4; maybe TRBD1 (5 bases). The CDR3 extends over 15 amino acids. CDR1 and CDR2 (germline): SEHNR, FQNEAQ (reference sequence). Trimming left V 5 bases short and J 5 bases short, with 15 bases between. The CDR3 nucleotides read TGTGCCAGCAGCCCTCGGACATTCGGAAATGAAAAACTGTTTTTT. It is translated as CASSPRTFGNEKLFF.

About this clonotype: Lacking the conserved final phenylalanine or tryptophan, this CDR3 likely reflects a read error. The chain employs TRBV6-6 and TRBJ1-6; maybe TRBD1 (5 bases). The CDR3 covers 17 residues. V dropped 5 bases and J dropped 4 bases, with 18 bases sitting between them. CDR1 is MNHNY and CDR2 is SVGAGI in the germline V gene (reference sequence). The CDR3 spells CASSPRGTQSYNSPLHC. The DNA for the CDR3 is TGTGCCAGCAGTCCTAGGGGAACACAATCTTATAATTCACCCCTCCACTGT.

This clonotype was seen many times. The chain couples TRBV7-2 to TRBJ2-6, with 7 bases fitting TRBD1. After removal of 3 bases from V and 3 bases from J, the junction contained 8 bases not matched to a gene. There are 17 residues in the CDR3. Germline V gives CDR1 SGHTA, CDR2 FQGNSA. Here the CDR3 reads CASSFNRGSVGANVLTF. The CDR3 DNA is TGTGCCAGCAGCTTCAACAGGGGATCGGTTGGGGCCAACGTCCTGACTTTC. The variable domain in full, completed from reference TRBV7-2 and TRBJ2-6, reads GAGVSQSPSNKVTEKGKDVELRCDPISGHTALYWYRQSLGQGLEFLIYFQGNSAPDKSGLPSDRFSAERTGGSVSTLTIQRTQQEDSAVYLCASSFNRGSVGANVLTFGAGSRLTVL.

The CDR3 spells CSVVWLQETQYF. DNA for the CDR3: TGCAGCGTTGTTTGGCTTCAAGAGACCCAGTACTTC. This chain links TRBV29-1 with TRBJ2-5; D is uncertain. This CDR3 has 12 residues. The V end was cut by 4 bases, the J end by 2 bases, with 8 bases between. The germline gives CDR1 SQVTM, CDR2 ANQGSEA.

In the case of this clonotype: A read error is likely, as this CDR3 ends without the conserved phenylalanine or tryptophan. The DNA is omitted, as the CDR3 cannot be located on it reliably, and the CDR3 follows TCRdb's listing. The V and J genes are TRBV7-2 and TRBJ2-7. The germline V gene has CDR1 SGHTA and CDR2 FQGNSA. With termini counted, the CDR3 has 13 amino acids. The CDR3 here is CARSFDSTYEKSC.